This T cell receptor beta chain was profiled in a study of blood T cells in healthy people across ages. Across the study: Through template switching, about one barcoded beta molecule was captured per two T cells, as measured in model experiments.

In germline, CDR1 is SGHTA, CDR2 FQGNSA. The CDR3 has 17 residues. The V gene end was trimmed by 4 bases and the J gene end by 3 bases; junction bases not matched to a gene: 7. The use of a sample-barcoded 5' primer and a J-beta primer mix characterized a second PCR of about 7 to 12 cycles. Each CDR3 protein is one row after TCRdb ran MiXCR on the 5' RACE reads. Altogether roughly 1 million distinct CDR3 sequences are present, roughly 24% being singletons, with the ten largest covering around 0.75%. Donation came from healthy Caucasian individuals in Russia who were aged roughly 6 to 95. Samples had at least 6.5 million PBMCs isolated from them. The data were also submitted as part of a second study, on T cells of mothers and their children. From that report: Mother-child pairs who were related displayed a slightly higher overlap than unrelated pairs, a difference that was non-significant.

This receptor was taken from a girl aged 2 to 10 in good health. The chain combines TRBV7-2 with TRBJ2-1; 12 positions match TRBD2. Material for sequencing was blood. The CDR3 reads CASSSLLAGGLYNEQFF. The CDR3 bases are TGTGCCAGCAGCTCGTTACTAGCGGGGGGTCTCTACAATGAGCAGTTCTTC. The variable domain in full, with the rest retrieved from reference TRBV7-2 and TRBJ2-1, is GAGVSQSPSNKVTEKGKDVELRCDPISGHTALYWYRQSLGQGLEFLIYFQGNSAPDKSGLPSDRFSAERTGGSVSTLTIQRTQQEDSAVYLCASSSLLAGGLYNEQFFGPGTRLTVL.